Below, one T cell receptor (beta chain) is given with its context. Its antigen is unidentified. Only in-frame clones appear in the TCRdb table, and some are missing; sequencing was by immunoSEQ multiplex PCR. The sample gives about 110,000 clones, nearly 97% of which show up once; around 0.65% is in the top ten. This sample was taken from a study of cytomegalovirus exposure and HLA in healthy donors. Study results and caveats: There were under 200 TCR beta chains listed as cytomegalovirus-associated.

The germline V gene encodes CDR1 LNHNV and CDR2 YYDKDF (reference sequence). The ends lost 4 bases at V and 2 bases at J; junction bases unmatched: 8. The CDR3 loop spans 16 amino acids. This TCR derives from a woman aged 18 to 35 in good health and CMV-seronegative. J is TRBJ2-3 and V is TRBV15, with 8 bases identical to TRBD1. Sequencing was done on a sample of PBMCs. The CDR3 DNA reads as TGTGCCACCAGCAAAGGAAGGACAGGGTACACAGATACGCAGTATTTT. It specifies CATSKGRTGYTDTQYF. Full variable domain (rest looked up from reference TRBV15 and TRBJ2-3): DAMVIQNPRYQVTQFGKPVTLSCSQTLNHNVMYWYQQKSSQAPKLLFHYYDKDFNNEADTPDNFQSRRPNTSFCFLDIRSPGLGDTAMYLCATSKGRTGYTDTQYFGPGTRLTVL.